This T cell receptor (beta chain) was recovered during a study of T cells after yellow fever vaccination. Many counts were recorded for this clonotype. TCRdb used MiXCR to reprocess the 5' RACE reads, holding one entry per CDR3 protein. In the table there are fewer than 150,000 distinct CDR3 sequences, about 7% of which are singletons. The TCR was taken from a man younger than 30 who received the YFV17D yellow fever vaccine. Sequencing used CD4+ T cells sorted from PBMCs, obtained around 45 days after the first yellow fever vaccination.

CDR3 bases: TGTGCCAGCAGTGAAGCGGGGGAGACCCAGTACTTC. It is translated as CASSEAGETQYF. The V call is TRBV2, the J call TRBJ2-5; the D is unclear. The CDR3 loop spans 12 amino acids. V lost 0 bases and J 5 bases, leaving 4 bases between the germline ends. CDR1 and CDR2 (germline): SNHLY, FYNNEI.